The 7 T cell receptor beta chains reported below all come from one sample, sequenced in a study of T-cell memory formation after mild COVID-19. TCRdb recomputed calls from the 5' RACE reads with MiXCR, one row per CDR3 protein. This sample yields 400,000 to 500,000 distinct CDR3 sequences, of which over 15% are seen a single time; roughly 8.4% belongs to the top ten. Sequencing was done on a sample of PBMCs or a T cell subset sorted from them (not recorded which). The receptors stem from an adult woman who had mild COVID-19 (a few samples of this study predate the infection). Cell type and time point are not known.

The rearrangement links TRBV11-2 to TRBJ2-3; tentatively, D is TRBD2 (7 bases). Germline assignment: CDR1 SGHAT and CDR2 FQNNGV. V was cut by 3 bases and J by 2 bases, with 21 bases left in between. The CDR3 is 18 residues long. In DNA form, the CDR3 reads TGTGCCAGCAGCTTCGATCGACTCGCGGGGGCGCACACAGATACGCAGTATTTT. Protein product: CASSFDRLAGAHTDTQYF.

V is TRBV10-3 and J is TRBJ1-1; 7 nucleotides align to TRBD1. CDR1 is ENHRY and CDR2 is SYGVKD in the germline V gene. J was trimmed by 9 bases and V by 7 bases; bases with no gene match: 8. The CDR3 is made up of 12 amino acids. Written as DNA, the CDR3 is TGTGCCATCACATCAACACAGGGGCAAGCTTTCTTT. Amino acid sequence: CAITSTQGQAFF.

The CDR3 nucleotides are TGTGCCAGCAGCTTAGCGTGGGCAGACACTGAAGCTTTCTTT. Translated, it gives CASSLAWADTEAFF. The chain couples TRBV7-6 to TRBJ1-1; D is undetermined. Trimming removed 0 bases at V and 3 bases at J, with 8 bases between. Germline loops: CDR1 SGHVS, CDR2 FNYEAQ. The CDR3 is made up of 14 amino acids.

V gene TRBV7-9 combines with J gene TRBJ2-5; 7 bases match TRBD2. The CDR3 is 16 residues long. CDR1 and CDR2 (germline): SEHNR, FQNEAQ (reference sequence). Trimming at V came to 1 base and at J to 5 bases, leaving 10 bases not matched to a gene. CDR3 region: CASSLEFSGGVETQYF. For the CDR3, the DNA is TGTGCCAGCAGCTTAGAGTTCTCGGGAGGCGTGGAGACCCAGTACTTC.

The chain is built from TRBV30 and TRBJ1-4; TRBD1 is a possible D gene (6 bases). CDR3 length equals 13 residues. V was pared by 1 base and J by 3 bases, with 6 bases between. CDR1 GTSNPN and CDR2 SVGIG come from the germline V gene (reference sequence). CDR3 nucleotide sequence: TGTGCCTGGAGTGGACAGGCTAATGAAAAACTGTTTTTT. This sequence encodes CAWSGQANEKLFF.

This clonotype has just a few counts. The chain carries TRBV6-1 and TRBJ2-3, with D unclear. Germline V gene sequence: CDR1 MNHNS, CDR2 SASEGT. The CDR3 has 14 residues. Between the trimmed V and J ends, which lost 1 base and 2 bases, there was a span of 7 bases. The CDR3 loop reads CASSEDRLTDTQYF. The CDR3 nucleotides read TGTGCCAGCAGTGAAGACAGACTCACAGATACGCAGTATTTT.

The chain has TRBV19 and TRBJ1-1; tentative D call: TRBD1 (5 bases). V lost 5 bases to trimming and J lost 1 base, with 14 bases between them. The CDR3 sequence is 15 residues long. Germline V gives CDR1 LNHDA, CDR2 SQIVND (reference sequence). CDR3 bases: TGTGCCAGTAGTGGGAAGGGACGGAAGAACACTGAAGCTTTCTTT. Its protein product is CASSGKGRKNTEAFF.